This T cell receptor (beta chain) was sequenced for a study of beta chain features in type 1 diabetes. Study-wide findings and caveats: TCRB CDR3s were moderately but significantly shorter in Type 1 diabetes patients in all four CD4+ subsets.

The sequenced template was cDNA made from the entire isolated RNA. Repertoires were generated with immunoSEQ multiplex PCR, while TCRdb's copy carries only in-frame clones and drops some. The sample lists approximately 250,000 clones, about a tenth occurring once. CDR1 and CDR2 from the germline V gene are MGHRA and YSYEKL. V shed 1 base, J shed 0 bases, and the junction held 1 base outside the gene matches. CDR3 length equals 15 residues. This clone turned up a few times. Its antigen is currently unknown. This sequence joins TRBV4-1 and TRBJ2-3; 7 bases agree with TRBD2. The sample consisted of naive CD4+ T cells from blood. This receptor was obtained from a man aged 25-40 years with type 1 diabetes. CDR3 amino acids: CASSQGGGSTDTQYF. The CDR3, as DNA: TGCGCCAGCAGCCAAGGCGGGGGTAGCACAGATACGCAGTATTTT.